This T cell receptor beta chain was obtained from a study of response to subunit inactivated influenza vaccine. Germline lookup yields CDR1 SGHAT and CDR2 FQNNGV. V lost 8 bases and J 0 bases, leaving 10 bases between the germline ends. This CDR3 spans 14 amino acids. From the RT-PCR reads, TCRdb called clonotypes with MiXCR, one entry per CDR3 protein. The sample yields 530,000 or so distinct CDR3 sequences, over 9.5% seen once. This TCR was recovered from a man aged 50 or older who received an inactivated influenza vaccine. The sequenced sample was PBMCs from blood, obtained on the day of vaccination. V is TRBV11-2 and J is TRBJ2-2; D unclear. This CDR3 is CASEAGANTGELFF. The CDR3 coding sequence is TGTGCCAGCGAGGCAGGTGCGAACACCGGGGAGCTGTTTTTT.